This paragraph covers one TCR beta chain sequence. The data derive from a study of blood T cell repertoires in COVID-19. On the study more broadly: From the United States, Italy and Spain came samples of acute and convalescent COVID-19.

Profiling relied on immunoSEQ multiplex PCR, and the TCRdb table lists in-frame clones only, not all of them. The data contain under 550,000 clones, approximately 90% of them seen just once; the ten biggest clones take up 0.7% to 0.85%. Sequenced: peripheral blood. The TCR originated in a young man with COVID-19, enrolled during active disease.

The DNA of the CDR3 is TGTGCCAGCAGTTCGGCGGTAGCGGGAGGATTCGAGACCCAGTACTTC. The encoded protein is CASSSAVAGGFETQYF. This chain uses TRBV28 with TRBJ2-5; 10 nucleotides match TRBD2. This CDR3 contains 16 residues. The germline CDR1 and CDR2 sequences are MDHEN and SYDVKM. V was pared by 4 bases and J by 5 bases, with 10 bases of the junction left unmatched. Full variable domain (missing parts from reference TRBV28 and TRBJ2-5): DVKVTQSSRYLVKRTGEKVFLECVQDMDHENMFWYRQDPGLGLRLIYFSYDVKMKEKGDIPEGYSVSREKKERFSLILESASTNQTSMYLCASSSAVAGGFETQYFGPGTRLLVL.